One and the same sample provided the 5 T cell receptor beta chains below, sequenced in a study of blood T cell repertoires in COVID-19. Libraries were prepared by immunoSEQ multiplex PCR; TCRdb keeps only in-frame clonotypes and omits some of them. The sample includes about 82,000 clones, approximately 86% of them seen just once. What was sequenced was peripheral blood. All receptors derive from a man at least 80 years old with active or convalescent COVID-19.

The chain's CDR3 is CASSWGTGVEKLFF. Here the CDR3 DNA reads TGTGCCAGCAGCTGGGGGACAGGGGTCGAAAAACTGTTTTTT. V is TRBV7-8 and J is TRBJ1-4; 10 bases line up with TRBD1. Per the germline V gene, CDR1 is SGHVS and CDR2 is FQNEAQ. After removal of 4 bases from V and 8 bases from J, the junction contained 4 bases not matched to a gene. The CDR3 contains 14 residues.

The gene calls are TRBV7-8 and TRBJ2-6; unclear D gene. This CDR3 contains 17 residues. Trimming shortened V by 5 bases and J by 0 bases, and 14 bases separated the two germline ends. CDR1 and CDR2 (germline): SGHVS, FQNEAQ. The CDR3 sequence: CASSHPSASSGANVLTF. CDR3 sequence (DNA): TGTGCCAGCAGCCACCCTAGTGCCTCCTCTGGGGCCAACGTCCTGACTTTC.

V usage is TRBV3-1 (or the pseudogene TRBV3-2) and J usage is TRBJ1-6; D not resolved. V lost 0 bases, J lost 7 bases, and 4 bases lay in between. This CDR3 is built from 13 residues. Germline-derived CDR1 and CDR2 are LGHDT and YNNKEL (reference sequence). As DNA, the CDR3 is TGTGCCAGCAGCCAAGATATAAATTCACCCCTCCACTTT. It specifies CASSQDINSPLHF.

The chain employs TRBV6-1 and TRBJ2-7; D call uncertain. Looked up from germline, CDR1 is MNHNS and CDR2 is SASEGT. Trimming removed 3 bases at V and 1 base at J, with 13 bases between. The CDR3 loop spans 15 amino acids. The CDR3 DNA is TGTGCCAGCAGTGATATCAGGTTCTTATCCTACGAGCAGTACGTC. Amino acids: CASSDIRFLSYEQYV.

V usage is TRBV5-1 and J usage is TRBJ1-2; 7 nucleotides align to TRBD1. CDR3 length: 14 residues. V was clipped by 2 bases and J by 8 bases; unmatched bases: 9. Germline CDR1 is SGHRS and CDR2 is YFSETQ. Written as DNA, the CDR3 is TGCGCCAGCAGCTTCGAGGGGGCGGTTCGCGGCTACACCTTC. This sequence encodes CASSFEGAVRGYTF.